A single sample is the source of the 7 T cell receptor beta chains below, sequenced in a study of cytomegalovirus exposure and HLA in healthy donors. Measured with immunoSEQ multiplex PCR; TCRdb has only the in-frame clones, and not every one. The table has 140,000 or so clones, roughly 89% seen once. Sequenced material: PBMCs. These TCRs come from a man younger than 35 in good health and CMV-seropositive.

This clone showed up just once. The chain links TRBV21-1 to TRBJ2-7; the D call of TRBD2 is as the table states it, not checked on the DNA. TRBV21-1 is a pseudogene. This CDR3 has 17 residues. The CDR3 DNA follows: TGTGCCAGCAGCGCCAGGTTTTGGACTTCCAGCTCCTACGAGCAGTACTTC. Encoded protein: CASSARFWTSSSYEQYF.

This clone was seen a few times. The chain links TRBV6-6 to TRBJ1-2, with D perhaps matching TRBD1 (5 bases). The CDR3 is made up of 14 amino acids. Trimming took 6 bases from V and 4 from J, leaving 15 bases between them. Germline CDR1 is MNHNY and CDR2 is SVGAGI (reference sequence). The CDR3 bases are TGTGCCAGCAGAGGGGCCGCAAGAGTCTATGGCTACACCTTC. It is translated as CASRGAARVYGYTF.

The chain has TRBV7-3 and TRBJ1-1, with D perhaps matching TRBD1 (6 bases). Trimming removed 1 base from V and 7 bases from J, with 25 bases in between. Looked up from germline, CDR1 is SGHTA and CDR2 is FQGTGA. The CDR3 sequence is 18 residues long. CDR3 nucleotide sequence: TGTGCCAGCAGCTTAAAGGCTCGAAAGGGACAAGGAAGGGGTGAAGCTTTCTTT. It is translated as CASSLKARKGQGRGEAFF.

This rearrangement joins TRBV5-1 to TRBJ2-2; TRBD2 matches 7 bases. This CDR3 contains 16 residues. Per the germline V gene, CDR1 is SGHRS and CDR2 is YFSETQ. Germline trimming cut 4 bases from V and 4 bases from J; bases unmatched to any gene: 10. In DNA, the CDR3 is TGCGCCAGCAGCCTTACCGCTGGGGGGGTCACCGGGGAGCTGTTTTTT. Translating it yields CASSLTAGGVTGELFF.

CDR3: CATGGGQETQYF. The CDR3 region has the DNA TGTGCCACCGGGGGGGGGCAAGAGACCCAGTACTTC. The chain uses TRBV6-6 and TRBJ2-5; 8 bases align to TRBD2. After removal of 10 bases from V and 2 bases from J, the junction contained 3 bases not matched to a gene. This CDR3 region has 12 residues. The germline gives CDR1 MNHNY, CDR2 SVGAGI (reference sequence).

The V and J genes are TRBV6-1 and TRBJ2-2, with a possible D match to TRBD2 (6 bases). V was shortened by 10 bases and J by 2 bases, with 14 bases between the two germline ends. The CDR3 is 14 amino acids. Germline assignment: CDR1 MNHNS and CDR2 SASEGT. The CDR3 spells CAISGTPNTGELFF. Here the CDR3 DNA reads TGTGCCATCTCCGGGACTCCAAACACCGGGGAGCTGTTTTTT.

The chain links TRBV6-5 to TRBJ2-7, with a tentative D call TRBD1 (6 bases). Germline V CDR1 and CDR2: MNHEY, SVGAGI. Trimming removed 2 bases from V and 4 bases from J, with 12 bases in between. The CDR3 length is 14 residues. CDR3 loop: CASSYTWTAYEQYF. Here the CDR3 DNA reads TGTGCCAGCAGTTACACGTGGACAGCTTACGAGCAGTACTTC.